The T cell receptor (beta chain) described here comes from a study of blood T cell repertoires in COVID-19. Original data processing: Nucleated cell number was recorded as an estimate derived from reference gene primer amplification. Assay used: immunoSEQ multiplex PCR; TCRdb lists only in-frame clones, some missing. The D gene and trimming were derived from the DNA, and the V and J assignments and clone size from that table. Of under 200,000 clones listed, 84% were seen once; the top ten hold roughly 10%. The CDR3 contains 14 residues. With 5 bases removed from V and 2 bases from J, the gap between germline ends came to 11 bases. Germline V CDR1 and CDR2: MNHEY, SMNVEV (reference sequence).

The sample taken for sequencing was peripheral blood. This clonotype originated in a man aged 70 or older with active or convalescent COVID-19. This chain links TRBV27 with TRBJ2-3; D gene uncertain. The CDR3 is CASSTTHSTDTQYF. CDR3 bases: TGTGCCAGCAGTACGACTCATTCCACAGATACGCAGTATTTT.